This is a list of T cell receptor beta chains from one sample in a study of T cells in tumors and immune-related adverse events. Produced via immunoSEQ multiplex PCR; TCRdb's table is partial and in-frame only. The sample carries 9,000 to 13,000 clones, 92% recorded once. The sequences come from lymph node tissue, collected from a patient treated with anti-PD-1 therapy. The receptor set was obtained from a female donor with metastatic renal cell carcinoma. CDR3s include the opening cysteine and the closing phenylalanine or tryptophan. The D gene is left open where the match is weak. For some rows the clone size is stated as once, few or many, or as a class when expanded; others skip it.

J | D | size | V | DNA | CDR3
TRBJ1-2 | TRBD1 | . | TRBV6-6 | TGTGCCAGCAGTCCCTCCCTGGACAGGGTCCATGGCTACACCTTC | CASSPSLDRVHGYTF
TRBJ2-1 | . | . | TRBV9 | TGTGCCAGCAGCTCTGACAGCTCCTACAATGAGCAGTTCTTC | CASSSDSSYNEQFF
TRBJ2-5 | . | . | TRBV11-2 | TGTGCCAGCACCAACCGCCCATCGGCGGGAGAGACCCAGTACTTC | CASTNRPSAGETQYF
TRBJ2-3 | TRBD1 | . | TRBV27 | TGTGCCAGCGCCAAATACAGGGGCACTGTCATGGATACGCAGTATTTT | CASAKYRGTVMDTQYF
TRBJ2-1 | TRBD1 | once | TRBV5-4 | TGTGCCAGCAGCTGGCGATCAGGGGGCTTATACAATGAGCAGTTCTTC | CASSWRSGGLYNEQFF
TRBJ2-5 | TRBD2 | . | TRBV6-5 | TGTGCCAGCACCCGACTAGCGGTTAAAGAGACCCAGTACTTC | CASTRLAVKETQYF
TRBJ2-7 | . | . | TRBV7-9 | TGTGCCAGCAGCTTGACGACCTACGAGCAGTACTTC | CASSLTTYEQYF
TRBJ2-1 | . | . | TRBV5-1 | TGCGCCAGCAGCTTAAACGGACCCAATGAGCAGTTCTTC | CASSLNGPNEQFF
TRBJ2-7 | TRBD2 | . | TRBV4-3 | TGCGCCAGCAGCCAGGACCGGACTAGCCTCGAGCAGTACTTC | CASSQDRTSLEQYF
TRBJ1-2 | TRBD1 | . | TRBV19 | TGTGCCAGTAGTACGACAGGGATCGGCTATGGCTACACCTTC | CASSTTGIGYGYTF
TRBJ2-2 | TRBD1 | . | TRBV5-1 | TGCGCCAGCAGCTTATCAGGGACAGCCAACACCGGGGAGCTGTTTTTT | CASSLSGTANTGELFF
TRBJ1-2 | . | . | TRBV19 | TGTGCCAGTACCCAATTAGACAGGTCTAACTATGGCTACACCTTC | CASTQLDRSNYGYTF
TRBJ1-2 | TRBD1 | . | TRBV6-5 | TGTGCCAGCGCAGAGCGGGAGGGGGCCAATGGCTACACCTTC | CASAEREGANGYTF
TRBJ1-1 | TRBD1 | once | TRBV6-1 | TGTGCCAGCAGGATCCGGGACAGGGAGAACACTGAAGCTTTCTTT | CASRIRDRENTEAFF
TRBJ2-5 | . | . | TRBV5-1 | TGCGCCAGCAGCTTTTTTGGAGAGACCCAGTACTTC | CASSFFGETQYF
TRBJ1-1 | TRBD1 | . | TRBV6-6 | TGTGCCAGCAGTTACCCCGGGACAGGGGACACTGAAGCTTTCTTT | CASSYPGTGDTEAFF
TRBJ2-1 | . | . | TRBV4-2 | TGTGCCAGCAGCCAGGGGGACTACAATGAGCAGTTCTTC | CASSQGDYNEQFF
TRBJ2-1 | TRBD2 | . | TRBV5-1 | TGCGCCAGCAGGCATACAGGGACTAGCGGAGGGATAGCCACTGATGAGCAGTTCTTC | CASRHTGTSGGIATDEQFF
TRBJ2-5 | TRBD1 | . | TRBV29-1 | TGCAGCACTCGACAGGGGGGAGAGACCCAGTACTTC | CSTRQGGETQYF
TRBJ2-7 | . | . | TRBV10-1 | TGCGCCAGCAGTGAGTCTGGGGGGCCCTACGAGCAGTACTTC | CASSESGGPYEQYF
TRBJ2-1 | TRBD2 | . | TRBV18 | TGTGCCAGCTCACCACTTAGCGGGGAGGTTGAGCAGTTCTTC | CASSPLSGEVEQFF
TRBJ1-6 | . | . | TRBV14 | TGTGCCAGCAGTCAAACGACAGGAGGCTCCTATAATTCACCCCTCCACTTT | CASSQTTGGSYNSPLHF
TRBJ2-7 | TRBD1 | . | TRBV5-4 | TGTGCCAGCAGCGTGGACAGGGTGAGGGAGCAGTACTTC | CASSVDRVREQYF
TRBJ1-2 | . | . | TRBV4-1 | TGCGCCAGCAGCCAAAGGGGTCAAAGAGGGCCCATCTATGGCTACACCTTC | CASSQRGQRGPIYGYTF
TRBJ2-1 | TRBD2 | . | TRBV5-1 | TGCGCCAGCAGGGGTATGGGACTAGCAGGAAATGAGCAGTTCTTC | CASRGMGLAGNEQFF
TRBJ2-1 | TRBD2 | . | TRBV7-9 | TGTGCCAGCAGCTTAAGTCGGGGAGGGAACTACAATGAGCAGTTCTTC | CASSLSRGGNYNEQFF